A single sample is the source of the 2 T cell receptor beta chains below, sequenced in a study of beta chain features in type 1 diabetes. The whole isolated RNA underwent reverse transcription, so sequencing captured expressed TCRB transcripts. This table comes from immunoSEQ multiplex PCR, and its TCRdb copy is limited to in-frame clones, with some not included. Here the sample spans about 150,000 clones, 8.1% being singletons. Sequenced material: central memory CD4+ T cells from blood. The receptors shown here come from a man between 18 and 29 years old in good health.

The chain uses TRBV27 and TRBJ2-7; 10 positions match TRBD2. This CDR3 has 15 amino acids. Trimming at V came to 2 bases and at J to 3 bases, leaving 4 bases not matched to a gene. Germline-derived CDR1 and CDR2 are MNHEY and SMNVEV (reference sequence). CDR3 protein: CASSLEAGGIYEQYF. DNA of the CDR3: TGTGCCAGCAGTTTAGAAGCGGGAGGGATCTACGAGCAGTACTTC.

The chain couples TRBV9 to TRBJ2-5; 12 bases agree with TRBD2. The CDR3 extends over 18 amino acids. The V and J ends lost 4 bases and 2 bases, in that order; junction bases with no gene match: 12. Per germline, CDR1 SGDLS and CDR2 YYNGEE. CDR3 sequence (DNA): TGTGCCAGCAGCTTTGGACTAGCGGGGCACCCGGGGCAAGAGACCCAGTACTTC. Its translation: CASSFGLAGHPGQETQYF.